The clone carrying this T cell receptor (beta chain) has a single count. The data originate from a study of blood T cell repertoires in COVID-19. Study-level information: Collection of acute and convalescent COVID-19 samples took place in the United States, Italy and Spain. Sample material is recorded as cDNA or gDNA derived from T cells, B-cell-depleted T cells, or PBMCs.

Authors' data handling: For nucleated cells, counts were estimated from reference gene primer amplification. TCRdb's copy holds only in-frame clones and misses some; the assay was immunoSEQ multiplex PCR. V and J calls and clone size come straight from that table; D and trimming were deduced from the DNA. This table has around 50,000 clones, roughly 90% appearing once. The CDR3 has 16 residues. V dropped 4 bases and J dropped 1; count of bases not matched to a gene: 8. Germline loops: CDR1 LNHDA, CDR2 SQIVND (reference sequence). Sequencing was carried out using peripheral blood. V is TRBV19 and J is TRBJ1-2; 8 nucleotides align to TRBD1. This sequence originates from a human donor in a cohort sampled during active COVID-19. This chain's CDR3 is CASSNGQGRGNYGYTF. In DNA, the CDR3 is TGTGCCAGTAGTAACGGACAGGGCCGGGGTAACTATGGCTACACCTTC.